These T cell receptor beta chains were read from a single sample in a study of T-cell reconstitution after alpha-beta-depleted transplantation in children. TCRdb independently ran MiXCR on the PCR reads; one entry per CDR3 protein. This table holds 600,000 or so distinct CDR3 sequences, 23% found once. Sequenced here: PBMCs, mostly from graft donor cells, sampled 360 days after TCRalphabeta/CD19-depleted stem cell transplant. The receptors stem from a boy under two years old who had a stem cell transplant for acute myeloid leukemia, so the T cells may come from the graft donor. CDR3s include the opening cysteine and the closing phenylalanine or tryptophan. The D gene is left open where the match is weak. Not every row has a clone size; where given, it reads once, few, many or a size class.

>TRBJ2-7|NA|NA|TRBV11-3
TGTGCCAGCAGCCCGAAGGTGGCGGACCTCTACGAGCAGTACTTC
CASSPKVADLYEQYF
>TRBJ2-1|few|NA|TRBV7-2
TGTGCCAGCAGCTCTCCCCCAGGTGGCCTGTCCTACAATGAGCAGTTCTTC
CASSSPPGGLSYNEQFF
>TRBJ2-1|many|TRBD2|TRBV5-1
TGCGCCAGCAGCTTTAGCGGGGGGGCCTACAATGAGCAGTTCTTC
CASSFSGGAYNEQFF
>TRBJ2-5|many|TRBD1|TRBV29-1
TGCAGCGTTGCAGGGGGAGAAGGAACAGGAGAGACCCAGTACTTC
CSVAGGEGTGETQYF
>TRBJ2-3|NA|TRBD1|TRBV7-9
TGTGCCAGCAGCTGGGGACAGGGAGGAATGGATACGCAGTATTTT
CASSWGQGGMDTQYF
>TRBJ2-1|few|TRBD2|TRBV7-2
TGTGCCAGCAGCTTACACGGGGGGGTCTCCTACAATGAGCAGTTCTTC
CASSLHGGVSYNEQFF
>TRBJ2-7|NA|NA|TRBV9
TGTGCCAGCAGCGTAGGTGGGGCCAACTACGAGCAGTACTTC
CASSVGGANYEQYF
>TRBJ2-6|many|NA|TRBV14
TGTGCCAGCAGCCACATTGGACAGTTTTTCTCTGGGGCCAACGTCCTGACTTTC
CASSHIGQFFSGANVLTF
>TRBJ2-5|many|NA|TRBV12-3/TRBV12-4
TGTGCCAGCAGTTTAACCGGGGGACTGGGGACCCAGTACTTC
CASSLTGGLGTQYF
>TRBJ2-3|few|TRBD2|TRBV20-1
TGCAGTGCTACGGGGGGGCTCACAGATACGCAGTATTTT
CSATGGLTDTQYF
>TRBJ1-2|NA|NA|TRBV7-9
TGTGCCAGCAGCTTTACGGGACACTCCTATGGCTACACCTTC
CASSFTGHSYGYTF
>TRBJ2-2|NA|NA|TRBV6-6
TGTGCCAGCAGTTACCGGACAGAGGAGCTGTTTTTT
CASSYRTEELFF
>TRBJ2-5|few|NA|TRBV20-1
TGCAGTGCTAGAGAGGTATGGGAACCCAACCAAGAGACCCAGTACTTC
CSAREVWEPNQETQYF
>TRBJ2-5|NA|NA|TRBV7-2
TGTGCCAGCAGCCCTACCGTAGAGACCCAGTACTTC
CASSPTVETQYF
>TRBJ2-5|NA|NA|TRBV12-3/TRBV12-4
TGTGCCAGCAGTTTCGGGGACTCTCAGTACTTC
CASSFGDSQYF
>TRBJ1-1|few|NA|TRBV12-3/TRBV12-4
TGTGCCAGCAGTCCCGAGGGGGGTTGGAGCACTGAAGCTTTCTTT
CASSPEGGWSTEAFF
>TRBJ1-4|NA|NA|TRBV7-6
TGTGCCAGCAGCCAAGACGCTAATGAAAAACTGTTTTTT
CASSQDANEKLFF
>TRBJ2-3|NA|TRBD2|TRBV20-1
TGCAGTGCTAGTGGGGCTAGCGGGGGGTTAACAGATACGCAGTATTTT
CSASGASGGLTDTQYF
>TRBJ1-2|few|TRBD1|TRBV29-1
TGCAGCGTTGACGGGACAGCTAACTATGGCTACACCTTC
CSVDGTANYGYTF
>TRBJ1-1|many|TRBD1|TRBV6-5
TGTGCCAGCAGTTACTCGACAGGGTACACTGAAGCTTTCTTT
CASSYSTGYTEAFF
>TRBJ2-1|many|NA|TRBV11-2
TGTGCCAGCAGCTCCTACAGGGGAGGTGACAATGAGCAGTTCTTC
CASSSYRGGDNEQFF
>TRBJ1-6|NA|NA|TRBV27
TGTGCCAGCAGTTTATTTTCCCGAAGTGGGCGTTCACCCCTCCACTTT
CASSLFSRSGRSPLHF
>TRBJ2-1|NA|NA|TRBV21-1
TGTTTGAGGGCAGTCAGTTACTACAATGAGCAGTTCTTC
CLRAVSYYNEQFF
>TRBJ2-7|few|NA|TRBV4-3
TGCGCCAGCAGCCAAGATAGGGGTGGGTACGAGCAGTACTTC
CASSQDRGGYEQYF
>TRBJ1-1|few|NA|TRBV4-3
TGCGCCAGCAGCCAAGATAGAGCAGGACCGAACACTGAAGCTTTCTTT
CASSQDRAGPNTEAFF
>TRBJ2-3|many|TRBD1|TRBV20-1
TGCAGTGCAACCGGGACAGGAGTCACAGATACGCAGTATTTT
CSATGTGVTDTQYF
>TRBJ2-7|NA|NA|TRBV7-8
TGTGCCAGCAGCTCTGAAATAGCCGTTAAAGCCTACGAGCAGTACTTC
CASSSEIAVKAYEQYF
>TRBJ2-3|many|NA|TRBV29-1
TGCAGCGTTGAAGATTGGGTAGGGATGGCTACGCAGTATTTT
CSVEDWVGMATQYF
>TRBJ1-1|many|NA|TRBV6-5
TGTGCCAGCAGTTACTCGAGACGGCACATGAACACTGAAGCTTTCTTT
CASSYSRRHMNTEAFF
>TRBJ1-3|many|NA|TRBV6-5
TGTGCCAGCAGTTACCGATCCTCTGGAAACACCATATATTTT
CASSYRSSGNTIYF
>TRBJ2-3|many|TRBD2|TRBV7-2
TGTGCCAGCAGCTTAGTCGGGGGGAGCACAGATACGCAGTATTTT
CASSLVGGSTDTQYF
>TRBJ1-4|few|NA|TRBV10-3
TGTGCCATCGGTGGAACTAATGAAAAACTGTTTTTT
CAIGGTNEKLFF
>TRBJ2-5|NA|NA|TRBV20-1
TGCAGTGCCCCAAGGGTGATTCAAGAGACCCAGTACTTC
CSAPRVIQETQYF
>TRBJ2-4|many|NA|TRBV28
TGTGCCAGCAGTTTAGCTAGGGGTGATAGGGTTACCAAAAACATTCAGTACTTC
CASSLARGDRVTKNIQYF
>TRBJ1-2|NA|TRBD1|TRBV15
TGTGCCACCAGCAGAGATCATGGGGACAGGGGATCCTATGGCTACACCTTC
CATSRDHGDRGSYGYTF
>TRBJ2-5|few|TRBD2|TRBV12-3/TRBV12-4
TGTGCCAGCAGTTTAGCGGTGACTAGCGGGGAAGAGACCCAGTACTTC
CASSLAVTSGEETQYF
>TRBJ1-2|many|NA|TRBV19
TGTGCCAGTAGTATCAGGGCAGTGGATGGCTACACCTTC
CASSIRAVDGYTF
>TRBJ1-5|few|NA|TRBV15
TGTGCCACCAGCAGAGAAAGGGGGTATAGCAATCAGCCCCAGCATTTT
CATSRERGYSNQPQHF
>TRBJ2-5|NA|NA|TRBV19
TGTGCCAGTAGTATGGAGCTCGGGACCTCTCAAGAGACCCAGTACTTC
CASSMELGTSQETQYF
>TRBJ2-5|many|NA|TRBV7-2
TGTGCCAGCAGCTTTACTACCGGGAATCAAGAGACCCAGTACTTC
CASSFTTGNQETQYF
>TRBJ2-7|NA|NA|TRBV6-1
TGTGCCAGCAGTGAAGAAAGCATCTACGAGCAGTACTTC
CASSEESIYEQYF
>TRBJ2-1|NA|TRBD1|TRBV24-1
TGTGCCACCAGTGATTTGACCGGGACAGGGAGGAATGAGCAGTTCTTC
CATSDLTGTGRNEQFF
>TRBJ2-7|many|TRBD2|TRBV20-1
TGCAGTGCCAAGACACTAGCGGGGGTCACCTACGAGCAGTACTTC
CSAKTLAGVTYEQYF
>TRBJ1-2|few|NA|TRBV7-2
TGTGCCAGCACCATCTCTGCGGCAGGGATCACCTATGGCTACACCTTC
CASTISAAGITYGYTF
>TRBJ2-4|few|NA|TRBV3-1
TGTGCCAGCAGCCCTTTCGACCGGAGACAAAACATTCAGTACTTC
CASSPFDRRQNIQYF
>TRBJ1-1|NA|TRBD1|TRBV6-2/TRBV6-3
TGTGCCAGCAAGCGGGACAGGGGGCCAAACACTGAAGCTTTCTTT
CASKRDRGPNTEAFF
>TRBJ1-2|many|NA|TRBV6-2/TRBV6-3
TGTGCCAGCAGTTACTCGATCTGGAGGAATGGCTACACCTTC
CASSYSIWRNGYTF
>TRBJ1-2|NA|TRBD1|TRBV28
TGTGCCAGCAGGCTACAGGGGGCCGATAACTATGGCTACACCTTC
CASRLQGADNYGYTF
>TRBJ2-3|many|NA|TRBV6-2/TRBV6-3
TGTGCCAGCAGAAGGACAGCCCTCATAGATACGCAGTATTTT
CASRRTALIDTQYF
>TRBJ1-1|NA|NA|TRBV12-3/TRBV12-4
TGTGCCAGCAGCCCTTACACTCCGAACACTGAAGCTTTCTTT
CASSPYTPNTEAFF
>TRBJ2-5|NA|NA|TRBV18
TGTGCCAGCTCACCGAGCGCTTCAGCGGGCCAAGAGACCCAGTACTTC
CASSPSASAGQETQYF
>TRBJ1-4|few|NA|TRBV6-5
TGTGCCAGCAGTTACTCGAGGCAAGCTAATGAAAAACTGTTTTTT
CASSYSRQANEKLFF
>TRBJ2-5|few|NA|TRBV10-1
TGCGCCAGCAGTGAGTCTGTGGAGGCGACCCAGTACTTC
CASSESVEATQYF
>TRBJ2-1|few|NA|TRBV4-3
TGCGCCAGCAGCTCCACTAAGTACAATGAGCAGTTCTTC
CASSSTKYNEQFF
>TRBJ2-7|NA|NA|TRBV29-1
TGCAGCGCCGCCCCAAAGTTTTCGACAGAAGTCTCCTACGAGCAGTACTTC
CSAAPKFSTEVSYEQYF
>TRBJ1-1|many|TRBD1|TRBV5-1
TGCGCCAGCAGCTTGGAGGGGGCAGGGACTGAAGCTTTCTTT
CASSLEGAGTEAFF